This entry lists 8 T cell receptor beta chains sequenced from one sample in a study of post-analysis software for immune sequencing data. Sequencing libraries made from TCR beta cDNA carried unique molecular identifiers. Each CDR3 protein gets one entry after TCRdb re-called the PCR reads with MiXCR. Of 380,000 or so distinct CDR3 sequences listed, roughly 38% were seen once; the top ten hold 13%. The antigens these receptors bind are not known. The study's findings and limits: In patients, TRBV5-6, TRBV5-1 and TRBV20-1 belonged to several TRBV segments found more frequently than in controls.

Sequenced sample: blood. The source of these receptors is a girl under 18 with multiple sclerosis.

The chain carries TRBV18 and TRBJ2-1, with 10 nucleotides matching TRBD1. The germline gives CDR1 KGHSH, CDR2 LQKENI. Losses at the gene ends were 6 bases for V and 3 bases for J; bases not matched to a gene: 2. The CDR3 length is 14 residues. CDR3 sequence (DNA): TGTGCCAGCTCTCGGGACAGGGGCTACAATGAGCAGTTCTTC. Its translation is CASSRDRGYNEQFF. Looking up the rest from reference TRBV18 and TRBJ2-1 gives the full variable domain: NAGVMQNPRHLVRRRGQEARLRCSPMKGHSHVYWYRQLPEEGLKFMVYLQKENIIDESGMPKERFSAEFPKEGPSILRIQQVVRGDSAAYFCASSRDRGYNEQFFGPGTRLTVL.

The count of this clonotype is one. V gene TRBV24-1 combines with J gene TRBJ2-1, with no clear D. Germline V lookup: CDR1 KGHDR, CDR2 SFDVKD. Trimming left V 4 bases short and J 7 bases short, with 4 bases between. The CDR3 totals 11 residues. For the CDR3, the DNA is TGTGCCACCAGTGAACGGAATGAGCAGTTCTTC. Its translation is CATSERNEQFF.

This clonotype was seen a handful of times. This rearrangement joins TRBV7-3 to TRBJ2-6; D possibly corresponds to TRBD2 (6 bases). From germline, CDR1 is SGHTA and CDR2 FQGTGA. V lost 5 bases and J 0 bases, leaving 14 bases between the germline ends. The CDR3 is 17 amino acids. This chain's CDR3 is CASSGGTISSGANVLTF. CDR3 coding DNA: TGTGCCAGCAGCGGAGGGACGATCAGCTCTGGGGCCAACGTCCTGACTTTC. The whole variable domain, remainder taken from reference TRBV7-3 and TRBJ2-6, is GAGVSQTPSNKVTEKGKYVELRCDPISGHTALYWYRQSLGQGPEFLIYFQGTGAADDSGLPNDRFFAVRPEGSVSTLKIQRTERGDSAVYLCASSGGTISSGANVLTFGAGSRLTVL.

This clonotype was observed a handful of times. The V gene is TRBV29-1, the J gene TRBJ2-5, with 9 bases fitting TRBD1. This CDR3 region has 12 residues. Trimming took 4 bases from V and 5 from J; bases not matched to a gene: 2. Germline assignment: CDR1 SQVTM and CDR2 ANQGSEA. CDR3 nucleotides: TGCAGCGTTGGACAGGGGGTGGAGACCCAGTACTTC. Amino acid sequence: CSVGQGVETQYF. The full variable domain, with the rest looked up from reference TRBV29-1 and TRBJ2-5, is SAVISQKPSRDICQRGTSLTIQCQVDSQVTMMFWYRQQPGQSLTLIATANQGSEATYESGFVIDKFPISRPNLTFSTLTVSNMSPEDSSIYLCSVGQGVETQYFGPGTRLLVL.

This chain connects TRBV6-6 to TRBJ2-6; the D gene is possibly TRBD2 (5 bases). From germline, CDR1 is MNHNY and CDR2 SVGAGI (reference sequence). The V end was cut by 8 bases, the J end by 2 bases, with 16 bases between. This CDR3 has 16 amino acids. The CDR3 nucleotides are TGTGCCAGCGGCTCGGGAAAGAGGGCTGGGGCCAACGTCCTGACTTTC. This encodes CASGSGKRAGANVLTF.

The chain links TRBV6-2 or TRBV6-3 to TRBJ1-1; TRBD1 is a possible D gene (6 bases). Germline V gene data show CDR1 as MNHEY and CDR2 as SVGEGT. Trimming left V 8 bases short and J 5 bases short, with 12 bases between. The CDR3 contains 12 residues. The CDR3 DNA follows: TGTGCCAGCGGGCGGACAGCAACTGAAGCTTTCTTT. The encoded protein is CASGRTATEAFF.

This clonotype was seen once. The chain couples TRBV5-1 to TRBJ1-2; 8 bases agree with TRBD1. Germline V lookup: CDR1 SGHRS, CDR2 YFSETQ. CDR3 length equals 15 residues. The V and J ends lost 4 bases and 4 bases, in that order; junction bases with no gene match: 9. Here the CDR3 reads CASSTGQDLGYGYTF. CDR3 nucleotides: TGCGCCAGCAGCACGGGACAGGATCTAGGCTATGGCTACACCTTC.

The rearrangement uses TRBV11-1 and TRBJ2-3; 8 positions match TRBD2. The CDR3 has 16 amino acids. The germline CDR1 and CDR2 sequences are SGHAT and FQDESV (reference sequence). The V and J ends lost 5 bases and 2 bases, in that order; junction bases with no gene match: 9. The CDR3: CASSLKRGSSTDTQYF. DNA of the CDR3: TGTGCCAGCAGCCTTAAGCGGGGGTCGTCCACAGATACGCAGTATTTT. Drawing the rest from reference TRBV11-1 and TRBJ2-3, the complete variable domain is EAEVAQSPRYKITEKSQAVAFWCDPISGHATLYWYRQILGQGPELLVQFQDESVVDDSQLPKDRFSAERLKGVDSTLKIQPAELGDSAMYLCASSLKRGSSTDTQYFGPGTRLTVL.